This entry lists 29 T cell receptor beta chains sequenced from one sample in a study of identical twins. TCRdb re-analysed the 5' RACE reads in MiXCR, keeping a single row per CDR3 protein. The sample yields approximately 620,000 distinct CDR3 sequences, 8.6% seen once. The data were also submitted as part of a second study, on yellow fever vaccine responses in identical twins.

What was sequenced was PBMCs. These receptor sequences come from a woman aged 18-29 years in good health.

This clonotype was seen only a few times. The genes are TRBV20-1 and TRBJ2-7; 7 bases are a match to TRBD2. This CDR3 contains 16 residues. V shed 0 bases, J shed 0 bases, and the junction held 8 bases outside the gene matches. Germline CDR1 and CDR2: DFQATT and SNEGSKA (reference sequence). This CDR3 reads CSARDLSGRGSYEQYF. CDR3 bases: TGCAGTGCTAGAGATCTATCAGGGAGGGGCTCCTACGAGCAGTACTTC.

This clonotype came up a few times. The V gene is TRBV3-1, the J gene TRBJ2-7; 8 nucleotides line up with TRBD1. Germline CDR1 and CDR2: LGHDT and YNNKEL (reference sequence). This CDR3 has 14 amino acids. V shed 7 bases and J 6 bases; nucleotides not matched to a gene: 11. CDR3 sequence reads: CASTPGRGRVEQYF. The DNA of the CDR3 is TGTGCCAGCACCCCAGGCAGGGGGCGCGTCGAGCAGTACTTC.

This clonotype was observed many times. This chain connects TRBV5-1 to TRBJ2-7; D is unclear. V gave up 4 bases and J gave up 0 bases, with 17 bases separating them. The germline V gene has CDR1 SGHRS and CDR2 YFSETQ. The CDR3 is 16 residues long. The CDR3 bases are TGCGCCAGCAGCCTCCCATTGGGCGGAAGCTCCTACGAGCAGTACTTC. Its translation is CASSLPLGGSSYEQYF.

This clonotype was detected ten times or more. The CDR3 reads CASSPPTDPYEQYF. CDR3 DNA sequence: TGTGCCAGCTCACCACCGACGGACCCCTACGAGCAGTACTTC. The rearrangement uses TRBV18 and TRBJ2-7, with D uncertain. CDR1 is KGHSH and CDR2 is LQKENI in the germline V gene. Trimming removed 0 bases at V and 2 bases at J, with 8 bases between. CDR3 length equals 14 residues.

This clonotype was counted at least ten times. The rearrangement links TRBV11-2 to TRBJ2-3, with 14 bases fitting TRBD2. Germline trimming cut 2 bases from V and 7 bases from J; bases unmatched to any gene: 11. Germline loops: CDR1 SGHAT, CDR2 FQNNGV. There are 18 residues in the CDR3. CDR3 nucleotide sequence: TGTGCCAGCAGCTTACTCCCTGGGACTAGCGGGAGAGGAAATACGCAGTATTTT. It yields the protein CASSLLPGTSGRGNTQYF. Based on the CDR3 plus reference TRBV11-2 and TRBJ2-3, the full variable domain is EAGVAQSPRYKIIEKRQSVAFWCNPISGHATLYWYQQILGQGPKLLIQFQNNGVVDDSQLPKDRFSAERLKGVDSTLKIQPAKLEDSAVYLCASSLLPGTSGRGNTQYFGPGTRLTVL.

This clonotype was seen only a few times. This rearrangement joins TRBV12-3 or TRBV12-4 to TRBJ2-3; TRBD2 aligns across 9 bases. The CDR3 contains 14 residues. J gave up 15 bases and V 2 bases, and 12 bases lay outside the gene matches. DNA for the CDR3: TGTGCCAGCAGTTTAAAAGGGCCTCTAGCGGGACAATATTTT. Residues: CASSLKGPLAGQYF.

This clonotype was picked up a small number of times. The CDR3 nucleotides are TGTGCCAGCAGGGGGGGATCGGCCAATGAGCAGTTCTTC. This translates into CASRGGSANEQFF. V and J are TRBV7-9 and TRBJ2-1; D might be TRBD2 (6 bases). This CDR3 is built from 13 residues. Trimming took off 6 bases at V and 6 bases at J, with 12 bases between the two ends. The germline V gene has CDR1 SEHNR and CDR2 FQNEAQ (reference sequence).

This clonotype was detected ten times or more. The CDR3 loop is CSATAGDRVYNEQFF. DNA of the CDR3: TGCAGTGCTACCGCCGGAGACAGGGTGTACAATGAGCAGTTCTTC. The chain recombines TRBV20-1 with TRBJ2-1, with 7 bases that match TRBD1. Germline V lookup: CDR1 DFQATT, CDR2 SNEGSKA (reference sequence). This CDR3 is built from 15 residues. With V trimmed by 4 bases and J by 4 bases, 10 bases remained unmatched.

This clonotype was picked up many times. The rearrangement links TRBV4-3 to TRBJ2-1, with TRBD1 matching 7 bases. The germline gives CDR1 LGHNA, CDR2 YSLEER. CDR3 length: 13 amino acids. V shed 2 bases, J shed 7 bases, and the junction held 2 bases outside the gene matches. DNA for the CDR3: TGCGCCAGCAGCCAAAACAGGGGAAATGAGCAGTTCTTC. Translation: CASSQNRGNEQFF.

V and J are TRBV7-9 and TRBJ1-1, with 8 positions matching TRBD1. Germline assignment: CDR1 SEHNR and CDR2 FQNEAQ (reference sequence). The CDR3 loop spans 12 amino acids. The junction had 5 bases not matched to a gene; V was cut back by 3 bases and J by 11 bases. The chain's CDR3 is CASSFGQGMAFF. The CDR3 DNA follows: TGTGCCAGCAGCTTTGGACAGGGTATGGCTTTCTTT. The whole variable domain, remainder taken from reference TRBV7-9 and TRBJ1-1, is DTGVSQNPRHKITKRGQNVTFRCDPISEHNRLYWYRQTLGQGPEFLTYFQNEAQLEKSRLLSDRFSAERPKGSFSTLEIQRTEQGDSAMYLCASSFGQGMAFFGQGTRLTVV.

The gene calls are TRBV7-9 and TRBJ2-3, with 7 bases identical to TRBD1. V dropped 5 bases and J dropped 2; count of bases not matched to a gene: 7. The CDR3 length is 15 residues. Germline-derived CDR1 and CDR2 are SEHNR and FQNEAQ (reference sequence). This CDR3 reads CASSNYRGHTDTQYF. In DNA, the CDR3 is TGTGCCAGCAGCAATTACAGGGGACACACAGATACGCAGTATTTT. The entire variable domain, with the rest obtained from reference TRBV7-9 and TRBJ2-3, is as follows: DTGVSQNPRHKITKRGQNVTFRCDPISEHNRLYWYRQTLGQGPEFLTYFQNEAQLEKSRLLSDRFSAERPKGSFSTLEIQRTEQGDSAMYLCASSNYRGHTDTQYFGPGTRLTVL.

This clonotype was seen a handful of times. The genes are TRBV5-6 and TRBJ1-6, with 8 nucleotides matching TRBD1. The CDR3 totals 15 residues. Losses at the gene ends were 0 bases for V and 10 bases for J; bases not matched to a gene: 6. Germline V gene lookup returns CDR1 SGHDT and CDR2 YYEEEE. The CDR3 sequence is CASSLAAGGLSPLHF. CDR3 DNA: TGTGCCAGCAGCTTGGCCGCAGGGGGCTTGTCACCCCTCCACTTT. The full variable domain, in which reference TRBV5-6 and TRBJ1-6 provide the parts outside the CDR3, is DAGVTQSPTHLIKTRGQQVTLRCSPKSGHDTVSWYQQALGQGPQFIFQYYEEEERQRGNFPDRFSGHQFPNYSSELNVNALLLGDSALYLCASSLAAGGLSPLHFGNGTRLTVT.

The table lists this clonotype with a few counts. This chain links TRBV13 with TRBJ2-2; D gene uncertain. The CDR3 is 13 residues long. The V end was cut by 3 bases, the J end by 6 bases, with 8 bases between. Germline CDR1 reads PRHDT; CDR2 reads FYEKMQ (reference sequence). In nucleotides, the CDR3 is TGTGCCAGCAGCTTTACACATCCCGGGGAGCTGTTTTTT. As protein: CASSFTHPGELFF.

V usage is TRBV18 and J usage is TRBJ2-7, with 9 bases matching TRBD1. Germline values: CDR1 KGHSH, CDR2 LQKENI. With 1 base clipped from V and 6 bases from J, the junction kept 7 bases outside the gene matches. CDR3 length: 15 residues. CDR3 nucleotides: TGTGCCAGCTCACCACTCGGGACAGGGACTCGCGAGCAGTACTTC. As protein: CASSPLGTGTREQYF.

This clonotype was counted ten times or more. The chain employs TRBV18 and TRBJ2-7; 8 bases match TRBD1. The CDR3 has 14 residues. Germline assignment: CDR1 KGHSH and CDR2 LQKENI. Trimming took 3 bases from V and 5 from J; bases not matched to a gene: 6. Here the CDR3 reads CASSPGAGGNEQYF. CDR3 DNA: TGTGCCAGCTCACCGGGGGCAGGGGGCAACGAGCAGTACTTC.

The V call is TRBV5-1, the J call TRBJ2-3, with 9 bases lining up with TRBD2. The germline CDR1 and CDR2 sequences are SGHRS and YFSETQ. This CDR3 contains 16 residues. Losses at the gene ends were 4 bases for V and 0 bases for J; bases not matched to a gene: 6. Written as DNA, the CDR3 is TGCGCCAGCAGCCCCGGACTAGCGCCAAGCACAGATACGCAGTATTTT. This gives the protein CASSPGLAPSTDTQYF.

The CDR3 nucleotides read TGCGCCAGCAGTCAAGTCCTACCAGGACCGGGGAATTCACCCCTCCACTTT. It codes for CASSQVLPGPGNSPLHF. This sequence joins TRBV23-1 and TRBJ1-6; D is ambiguous. TRBV23-1 is known as an ORF, though its function is uncertain. V was pared by 2 bases and J by 7 bases, with 18 bases between. The CDR3 is 17 residues long.

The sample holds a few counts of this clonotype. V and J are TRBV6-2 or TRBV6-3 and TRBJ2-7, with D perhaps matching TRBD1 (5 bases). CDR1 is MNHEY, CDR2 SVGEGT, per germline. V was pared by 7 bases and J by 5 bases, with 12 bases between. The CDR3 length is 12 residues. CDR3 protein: CASTQTEDEQYF. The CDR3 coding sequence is TGTGCCAGCACCCAGACAGAGGACGAGCAGTACTTC.

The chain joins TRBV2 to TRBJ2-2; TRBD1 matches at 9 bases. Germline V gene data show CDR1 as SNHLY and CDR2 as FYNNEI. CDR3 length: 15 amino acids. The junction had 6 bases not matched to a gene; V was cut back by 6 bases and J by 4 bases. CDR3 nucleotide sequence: TGTGCCAGCAGGGGACAGGGACACCGCACCGGGGAGCTGTTTTTT. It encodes CASRGQGHRTGELFF.

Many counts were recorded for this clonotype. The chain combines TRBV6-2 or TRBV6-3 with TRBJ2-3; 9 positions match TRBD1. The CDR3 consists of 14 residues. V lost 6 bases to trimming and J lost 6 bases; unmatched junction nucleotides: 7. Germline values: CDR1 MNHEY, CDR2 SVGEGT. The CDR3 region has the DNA TGTGCCAGCAGACGTGGGACAGGGATTGATACGCAGTATTTT. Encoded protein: CASRRGTGIDTQYF.

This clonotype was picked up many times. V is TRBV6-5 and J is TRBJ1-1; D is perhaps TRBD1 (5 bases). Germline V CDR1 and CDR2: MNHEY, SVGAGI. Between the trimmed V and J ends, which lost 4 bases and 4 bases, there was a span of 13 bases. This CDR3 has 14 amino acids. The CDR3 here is CASSSGTESTEAFF. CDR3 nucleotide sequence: TGTGCCAGCAGTTCCGGGACGGAATCCACTGAAGCTTTCTTT.

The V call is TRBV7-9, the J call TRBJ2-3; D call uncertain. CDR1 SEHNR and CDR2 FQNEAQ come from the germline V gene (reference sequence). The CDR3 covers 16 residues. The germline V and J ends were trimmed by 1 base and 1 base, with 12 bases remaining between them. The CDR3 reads CASSLDGPPGTDTQYF. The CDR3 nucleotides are TGTGCCAGCAGCTTAGACGGGCCCCCTGGCACAGATACGCAGTATTTT.

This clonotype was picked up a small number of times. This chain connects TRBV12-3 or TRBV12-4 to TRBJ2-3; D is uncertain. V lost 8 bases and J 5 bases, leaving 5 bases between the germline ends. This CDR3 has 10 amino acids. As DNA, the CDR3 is TGTGCCAGCGCACTAGATACGCAGTATTTT. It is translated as CASALDTQYF.

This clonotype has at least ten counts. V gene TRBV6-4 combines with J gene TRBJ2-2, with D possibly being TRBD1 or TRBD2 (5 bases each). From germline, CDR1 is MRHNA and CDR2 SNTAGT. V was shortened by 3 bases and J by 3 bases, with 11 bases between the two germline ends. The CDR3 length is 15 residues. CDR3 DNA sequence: TGTGCCAGCAGTGATATAGGGACCGACACCGGGGAGCTGTTTTTT. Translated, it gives CASSDIGTDTGELFF.

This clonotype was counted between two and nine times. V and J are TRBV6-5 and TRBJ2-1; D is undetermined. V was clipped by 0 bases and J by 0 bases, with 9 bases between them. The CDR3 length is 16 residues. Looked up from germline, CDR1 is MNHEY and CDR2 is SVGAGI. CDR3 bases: TGTGCCAGCAGTTACTCCCGGATAAGCTCCTACAATGAGCAGTTCTTC. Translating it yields CASSYSRISSYNEQFF.

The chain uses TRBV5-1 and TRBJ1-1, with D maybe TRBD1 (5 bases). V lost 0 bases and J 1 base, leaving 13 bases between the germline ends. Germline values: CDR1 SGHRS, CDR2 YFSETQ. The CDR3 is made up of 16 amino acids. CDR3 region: CASSLGVQGANTEAFF. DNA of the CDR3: TGCGCCAGCAGCTTGGGTGTGCAGGGAGCGAACACTGAAGCTTTCTTT.

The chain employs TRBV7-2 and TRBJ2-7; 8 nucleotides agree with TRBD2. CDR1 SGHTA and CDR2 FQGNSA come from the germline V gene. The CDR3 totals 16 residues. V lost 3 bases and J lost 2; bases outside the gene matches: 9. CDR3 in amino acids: CASSLESGRTPYEQYF. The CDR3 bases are TGTGCCAGCAGCTTGGAGAGCGGGAGAACTCCCTACGAGCAGTACTTC.

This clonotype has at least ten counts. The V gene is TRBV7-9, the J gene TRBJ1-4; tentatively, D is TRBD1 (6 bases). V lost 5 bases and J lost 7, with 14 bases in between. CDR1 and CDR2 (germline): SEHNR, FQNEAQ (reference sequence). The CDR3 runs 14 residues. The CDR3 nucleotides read TGTGCCAGCAGCCCACGCGAACAGGGTGAAAAACTGTTTTTT. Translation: CASSPREQGEKLFF.

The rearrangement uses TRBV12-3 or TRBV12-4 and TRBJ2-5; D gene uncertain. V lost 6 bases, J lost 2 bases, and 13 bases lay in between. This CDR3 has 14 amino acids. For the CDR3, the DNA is TGTGCCAGCAGCCCCGTTTTCGGGCAAGAGACCCAGTACTTC. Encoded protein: CASSPVFGQETQYF.